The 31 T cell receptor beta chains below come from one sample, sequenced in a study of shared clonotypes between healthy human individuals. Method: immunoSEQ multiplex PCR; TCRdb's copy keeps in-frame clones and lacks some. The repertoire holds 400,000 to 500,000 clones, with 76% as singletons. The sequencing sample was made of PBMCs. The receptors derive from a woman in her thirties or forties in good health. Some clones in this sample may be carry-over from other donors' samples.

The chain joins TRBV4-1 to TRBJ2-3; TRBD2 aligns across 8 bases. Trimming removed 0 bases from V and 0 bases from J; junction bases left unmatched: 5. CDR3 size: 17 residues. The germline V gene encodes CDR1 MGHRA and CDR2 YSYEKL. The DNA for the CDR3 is TGCGCCAGCAGCCAAGATTTCGCTAGCGGGAGCACAGATACGCAGTATTTT. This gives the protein CASSQDFASGSTDTQYF.

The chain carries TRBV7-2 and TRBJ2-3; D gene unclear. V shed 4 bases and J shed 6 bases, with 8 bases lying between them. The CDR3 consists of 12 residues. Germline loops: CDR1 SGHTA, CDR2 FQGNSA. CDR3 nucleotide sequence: TGTGCCAGCAGCTGGAGTGGGGATACGCAGTATTTT. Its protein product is CASSWSGDTQYF.

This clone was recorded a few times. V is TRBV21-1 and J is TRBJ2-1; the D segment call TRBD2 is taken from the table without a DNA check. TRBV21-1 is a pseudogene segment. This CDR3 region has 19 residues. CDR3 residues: CASTYAAPASASSYNEQFF. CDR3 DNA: TGTGCCAGCACCTATGCGGCCCCAGCTAGCGCAAGCTCCTACAATGAGCAGTTCTTC.

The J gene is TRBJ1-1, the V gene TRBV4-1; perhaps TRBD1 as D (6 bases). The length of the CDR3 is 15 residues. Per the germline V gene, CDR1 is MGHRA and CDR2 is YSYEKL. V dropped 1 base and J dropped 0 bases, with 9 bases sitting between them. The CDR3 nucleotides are TGCGCCAGCAGCCAAGCAGGGGCGTTGAACACTGAAGCTTTCTTT. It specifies CASSQAGALNTEAFF.

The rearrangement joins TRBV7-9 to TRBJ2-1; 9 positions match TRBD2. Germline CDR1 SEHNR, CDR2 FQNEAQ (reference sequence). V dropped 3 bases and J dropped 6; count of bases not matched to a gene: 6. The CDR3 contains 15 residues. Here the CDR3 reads CASSFSGSFSNEQFF. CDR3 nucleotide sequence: TGTGCCAGCAGCTTTAGCGGGAGCTTTAGCAATGAGCAGTTCTTC.

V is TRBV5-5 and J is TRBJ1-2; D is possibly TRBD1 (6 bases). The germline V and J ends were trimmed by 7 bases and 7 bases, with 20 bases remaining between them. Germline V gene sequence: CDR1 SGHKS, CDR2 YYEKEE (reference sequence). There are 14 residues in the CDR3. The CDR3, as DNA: TGTGCCAGCGGGATTACCACAGGGATCGCTGGCTACACCTTC. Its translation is CASGITTGIAGYTF. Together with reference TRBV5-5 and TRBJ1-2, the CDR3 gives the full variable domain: DAGVTQSPTHLIKTRGQQVTLRCSPISGHKSVSWYQQVLGQGPQFIFQYYEKEERGRGNFPDRFSARQFPNYSSELNVNALLLGDSALYLCASGITTGIAGYTFGSGTRLTVV.

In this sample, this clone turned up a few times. The CDR3 sequence: CASSPGSWAPNTEAFF. The CDR3 DNA sequence: TGTGCCAGTTCCCCCGGGTCCTGGGCCCCGAACACTGAAGCTTTCTTT. V usage is TRBV28 and J usage is TRBJ1-1; D remains ambiguous. Trimming removed 9 bases at V and 1 base at J, with 21 bases between. This CDR3 region has 16 residues. Germline assignment: CDR1 MDHEN and CDR2 SYDVKM.

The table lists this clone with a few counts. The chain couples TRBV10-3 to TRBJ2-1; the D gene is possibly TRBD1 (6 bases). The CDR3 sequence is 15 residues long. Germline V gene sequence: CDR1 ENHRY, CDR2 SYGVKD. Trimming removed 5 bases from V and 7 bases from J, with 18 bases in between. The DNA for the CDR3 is TGTGCCATCAGTTATTCGGACCCCGGGACAAATGAGCAGTTCTTC. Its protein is CAISYSDPGTNEQFF.

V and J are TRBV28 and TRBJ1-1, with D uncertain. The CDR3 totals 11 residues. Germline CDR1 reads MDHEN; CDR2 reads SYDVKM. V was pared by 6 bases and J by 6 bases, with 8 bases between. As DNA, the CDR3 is TGTGCCAGCAGGTTGGACGCTGAAGCTTTCTTT. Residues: CASRLDAEAFF.

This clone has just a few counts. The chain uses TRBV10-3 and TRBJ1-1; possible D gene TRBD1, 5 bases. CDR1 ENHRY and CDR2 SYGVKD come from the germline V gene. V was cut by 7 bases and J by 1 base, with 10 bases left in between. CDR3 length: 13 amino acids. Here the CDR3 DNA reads TGTGCCATCACATCGACAGCGAACACTGAAGCTTTCTTT. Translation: CAITSTANTEAFF.

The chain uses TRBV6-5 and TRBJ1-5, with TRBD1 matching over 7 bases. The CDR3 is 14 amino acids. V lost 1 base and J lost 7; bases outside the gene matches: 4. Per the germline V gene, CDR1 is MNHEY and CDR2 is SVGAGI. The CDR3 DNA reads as TGTGCCAGCAGTTACTTGGCAGGGGGACAGCCCCAGCATTTT. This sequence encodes CASSYLAGGQPQHF.

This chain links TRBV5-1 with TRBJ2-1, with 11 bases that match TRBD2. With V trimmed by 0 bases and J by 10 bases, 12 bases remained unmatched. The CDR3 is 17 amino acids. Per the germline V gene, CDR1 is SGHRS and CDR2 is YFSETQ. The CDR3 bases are TGCGCCAGCAGCTTGGGCTGGCTAGCGGGGGGTCTGAGGGAGCAGTTCTTC. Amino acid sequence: CASSLGWLAGGLREQFF.

The CDR3 spells CATSRGWETQYF. CDR3 coding DNA: TGTGCCACCTCGAGGGGTTGGGAGACCCAGTACTTC. The chain combines TRBV28 with TRBJ2-5; the D gene could be TRBD1 or TRBD2 (5 bases each). With 10 bases removed from V and 5 bases from J, the gap between germline ends came to 14 bases. From germline, CDR1 is MDHEN and CDR2 SYDVKM. This CDR3 comprises 12 residues.

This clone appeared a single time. This CDR3 is CASSIGRTKSYEQYF. The CDR3 DNA is TGTGCCAGCAGTATCGGTCGAACTAAGTCCTACGAGCAGTACTTC. The chain couples TRBV2 to TRBJ2-7; the D is unclear. V was clipped by 5 bases and J by 1 base, with 15 bases between them. This CDR3 is built from 15 residues. Per the germline V gene, CDR1 is SNHLY and CDR2 is FYNNEI.

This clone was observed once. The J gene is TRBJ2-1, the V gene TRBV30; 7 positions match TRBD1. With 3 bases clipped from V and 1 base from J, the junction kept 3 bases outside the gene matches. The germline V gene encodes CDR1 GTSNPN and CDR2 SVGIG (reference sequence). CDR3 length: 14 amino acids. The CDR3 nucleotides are TGTGCCTGGAGAAGACAGGGTTCCTACAATGAGCAGTTCTTC. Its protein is CAWRRQGSYNEQFF.

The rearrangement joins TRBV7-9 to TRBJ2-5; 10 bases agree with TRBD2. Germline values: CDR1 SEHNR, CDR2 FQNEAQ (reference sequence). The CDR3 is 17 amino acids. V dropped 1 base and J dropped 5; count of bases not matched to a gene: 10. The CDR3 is CASSLGAPSGSVETQYF. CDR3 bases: TGTGCCAGCAGCTTAGGTGCCCCTAGCGGGAGTGTGGAGACCCAGTACTTC.

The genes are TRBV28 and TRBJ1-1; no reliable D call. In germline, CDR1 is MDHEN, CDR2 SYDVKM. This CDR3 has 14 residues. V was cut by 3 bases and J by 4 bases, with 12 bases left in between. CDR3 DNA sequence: TGTGCCAGCAGTTTTTTGGGCAGTTTCACTGAAGCTTTCTTT. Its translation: CASSFLGSFTEAFF.

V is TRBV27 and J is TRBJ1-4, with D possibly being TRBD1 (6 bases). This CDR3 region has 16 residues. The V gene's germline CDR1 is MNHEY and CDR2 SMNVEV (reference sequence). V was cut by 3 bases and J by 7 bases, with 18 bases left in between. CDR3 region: CASSFQLGGLGEKLFF. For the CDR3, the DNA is TGTGCCAGCAGTTTTCAGCTAGGGGGGCTCGGTGAAAAACTGTTTTTT.

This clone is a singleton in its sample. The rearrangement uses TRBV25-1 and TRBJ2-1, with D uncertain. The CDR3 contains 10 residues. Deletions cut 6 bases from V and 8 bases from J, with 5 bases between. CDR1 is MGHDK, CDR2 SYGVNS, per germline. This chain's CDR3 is CASSPDEQFF. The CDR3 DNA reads TGTGCCAGCAGCCCCGATGAGCAGTTCTTC.

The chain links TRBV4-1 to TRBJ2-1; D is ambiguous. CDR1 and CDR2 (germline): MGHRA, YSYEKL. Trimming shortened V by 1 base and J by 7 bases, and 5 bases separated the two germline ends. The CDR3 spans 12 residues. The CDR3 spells CASSQGRNEQFF. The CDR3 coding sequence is TGCGCCAGCAGCCAAGGACGTAATGAGCAGTTCTTC.

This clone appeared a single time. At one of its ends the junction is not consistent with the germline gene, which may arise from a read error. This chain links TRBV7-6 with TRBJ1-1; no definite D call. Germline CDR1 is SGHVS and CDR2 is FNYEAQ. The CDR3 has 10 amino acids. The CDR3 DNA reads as TGTGCCAGCAGCTTAGGTGGACCCGATTTT. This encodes CASSLGGPDF.

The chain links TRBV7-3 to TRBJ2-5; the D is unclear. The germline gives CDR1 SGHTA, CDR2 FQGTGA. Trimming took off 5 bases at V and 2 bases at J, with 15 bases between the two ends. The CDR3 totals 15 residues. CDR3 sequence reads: CASSTLPGGQETQYF. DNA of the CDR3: TGTGCCAGCAGCACCCTGCCGGGTGGTCAAGAGACCCAGTACTTC.

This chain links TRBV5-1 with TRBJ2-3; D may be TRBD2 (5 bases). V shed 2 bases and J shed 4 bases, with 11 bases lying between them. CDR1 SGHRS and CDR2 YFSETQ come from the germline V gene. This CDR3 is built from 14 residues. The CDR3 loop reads CASSFGGPADTQYF. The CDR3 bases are TGCGCCAGCAGCTTCGGCGGGCCCGCAGATACGCAGTATTTT.

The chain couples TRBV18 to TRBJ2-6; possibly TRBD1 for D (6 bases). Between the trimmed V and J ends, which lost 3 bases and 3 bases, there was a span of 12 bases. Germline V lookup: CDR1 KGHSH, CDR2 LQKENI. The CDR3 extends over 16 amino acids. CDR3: CASSPSQGSGANVLTF. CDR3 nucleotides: TGTGCCAGCTCACCGTCACAGGGAAGTGGGGCCAACGTCCTGACTTTC.

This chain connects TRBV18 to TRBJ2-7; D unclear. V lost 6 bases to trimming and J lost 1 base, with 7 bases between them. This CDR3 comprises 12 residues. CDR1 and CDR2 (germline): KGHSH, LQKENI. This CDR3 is CASSSTSYEQYF. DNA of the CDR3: TGTGCCAGCTCGTCTACGTCCTACGAGCAGTACTTC.

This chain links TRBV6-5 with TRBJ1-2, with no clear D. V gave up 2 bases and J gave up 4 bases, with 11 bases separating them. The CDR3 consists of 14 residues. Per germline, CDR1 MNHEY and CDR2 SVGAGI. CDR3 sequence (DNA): TGTGCCAGCAGTTACACCGTGGGATCCTATGGCTACACCTTC. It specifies CASSYTVGSYGYTF.

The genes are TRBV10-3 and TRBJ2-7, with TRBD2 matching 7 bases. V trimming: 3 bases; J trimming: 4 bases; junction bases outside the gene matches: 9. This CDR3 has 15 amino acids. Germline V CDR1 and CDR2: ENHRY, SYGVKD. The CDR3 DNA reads TGTGCCATCAGTGATATTCGGGAGGACGGGTACGAGCAGTACTTC. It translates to CAISDIREDGYEQYF.

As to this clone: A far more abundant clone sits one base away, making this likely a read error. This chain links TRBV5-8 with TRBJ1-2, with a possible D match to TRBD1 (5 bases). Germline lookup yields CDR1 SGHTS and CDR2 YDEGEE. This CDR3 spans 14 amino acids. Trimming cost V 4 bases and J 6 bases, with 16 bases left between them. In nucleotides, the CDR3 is TGTGCCAGCAGCCCTGGGGACTTTACGGATGGCTACACCTTC. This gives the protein CASSPGDFTDGYTF.

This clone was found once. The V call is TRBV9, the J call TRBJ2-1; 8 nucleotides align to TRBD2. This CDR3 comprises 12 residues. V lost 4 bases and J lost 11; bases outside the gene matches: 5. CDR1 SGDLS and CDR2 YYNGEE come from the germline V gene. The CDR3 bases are TGTGCCAGCAGCTCGGAGCGGGGGAAGCAGTTCTTC. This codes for CASSSERGKQFF. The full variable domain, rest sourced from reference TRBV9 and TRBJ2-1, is DSGVTQTPKHLITATGQRVTLRCSPRSGDLSVYWYQQSLDQGLQFLIQYYNGEERAKGNILERFSAQQFPDLHSELNLSSLELGDSALYFCASSSERGKQFFGPGTRLTVL.

CDR3 coding DNA: TGTGCCACCAGCAGAGCTAGGGGACAGGGCTTAAGTGAAAAACTGTTTTTT. This sequence encodes CATSRARGQGLSEKLFF. The V and J genes are TRBV15 and TRBJ1-4, with 9 bases that match TRBD1. The germline gives CDR1 LNHNV, CDR2 YYDKDF (reference sequence). This CDR3 is built from 17 residues. The ends lost 1 base at V and 7 bases at J; junction bases unmatched: 10.

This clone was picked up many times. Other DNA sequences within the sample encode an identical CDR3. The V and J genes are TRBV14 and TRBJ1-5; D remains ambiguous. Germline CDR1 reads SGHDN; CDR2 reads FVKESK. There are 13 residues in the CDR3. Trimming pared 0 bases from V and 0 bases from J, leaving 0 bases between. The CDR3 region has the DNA TGTGCCAGCAGCCAAGATAGCAATCAGCCCCAGCATTTT. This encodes CASSQDSNQPQHF.